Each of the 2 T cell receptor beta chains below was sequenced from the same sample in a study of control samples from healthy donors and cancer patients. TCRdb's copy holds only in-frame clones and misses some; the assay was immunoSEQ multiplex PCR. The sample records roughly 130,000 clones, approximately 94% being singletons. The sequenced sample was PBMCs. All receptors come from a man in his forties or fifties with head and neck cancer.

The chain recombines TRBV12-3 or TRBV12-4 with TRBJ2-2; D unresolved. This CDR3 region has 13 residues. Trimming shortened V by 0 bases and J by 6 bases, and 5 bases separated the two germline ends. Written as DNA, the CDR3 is TGTGCCAGCAGTTTAGCTTTGGCCGGGGAGCTGTTTTTT. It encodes CASSLALAGELFF.

CDR3 nucleotide sequence: TGTGCCAGCAGACGCAGGGCTTTAGGGGCTGAAGCTTTCTTT. Protein product: CASRRRALGAEAFF. V and J are TRBV7-2 and TRBJ1-1, with D possibly matching TRBD1 (5 bases). This CDR3 region has 14 residues. V lost 6 bases and J lost 6, with 17 bases in between. CDR1 and CDR2 from the germline V gene are SGHTA and FQGNSA.